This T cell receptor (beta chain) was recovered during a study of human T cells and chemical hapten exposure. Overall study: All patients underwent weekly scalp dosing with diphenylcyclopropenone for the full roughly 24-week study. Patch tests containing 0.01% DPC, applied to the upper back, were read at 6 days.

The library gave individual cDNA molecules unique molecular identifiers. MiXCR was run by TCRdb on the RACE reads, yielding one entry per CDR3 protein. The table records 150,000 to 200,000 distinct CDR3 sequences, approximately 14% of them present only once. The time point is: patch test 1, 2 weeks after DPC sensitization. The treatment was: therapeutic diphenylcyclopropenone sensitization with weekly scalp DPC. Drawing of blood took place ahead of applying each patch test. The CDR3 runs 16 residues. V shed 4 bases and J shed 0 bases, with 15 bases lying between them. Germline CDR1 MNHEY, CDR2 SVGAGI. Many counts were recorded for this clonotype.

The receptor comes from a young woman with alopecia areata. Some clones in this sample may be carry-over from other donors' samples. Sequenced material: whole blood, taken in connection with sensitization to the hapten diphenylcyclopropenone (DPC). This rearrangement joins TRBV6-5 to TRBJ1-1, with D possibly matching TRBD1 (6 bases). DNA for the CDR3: TGTGCCAGCAGTTCCACTAGTCGGGGGCTGAACACTGAAGCTTTCTTT. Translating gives CASSSTSRGLNTEAFF.